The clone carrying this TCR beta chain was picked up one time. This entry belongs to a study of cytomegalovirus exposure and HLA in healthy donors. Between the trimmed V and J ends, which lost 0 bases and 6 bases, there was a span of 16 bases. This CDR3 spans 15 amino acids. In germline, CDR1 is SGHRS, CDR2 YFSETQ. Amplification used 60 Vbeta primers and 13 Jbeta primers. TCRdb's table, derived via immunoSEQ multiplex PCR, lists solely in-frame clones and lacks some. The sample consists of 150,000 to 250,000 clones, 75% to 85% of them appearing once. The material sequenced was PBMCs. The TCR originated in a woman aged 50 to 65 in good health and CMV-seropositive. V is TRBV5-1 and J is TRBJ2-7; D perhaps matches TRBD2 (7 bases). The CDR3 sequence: CASSLASQGGGEQYF. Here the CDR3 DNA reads TGCGCCAGCAGCTTGGCCTCACAAGGGGGGGGCGAGCAGTACTTC. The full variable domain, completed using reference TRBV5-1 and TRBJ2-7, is KAGVTQTPRYLIKTRGQQVTLSCSPISGHRSVSWYQQTPGQGLQFLFEYFSETQRNKGNFPGRFSGRQFSNSRSEMNVSTLELGDSALYLCASSLASQGGGEQYFGPGTRLTVT.